The 28 T cell receptor beta chains presented below share a single source sample, sequenced in a study of graft-versus-host responses after intestinal transplantation. The table came from immunoSEQ multiplex PCR; TCRdb's copy has only in-frame clones and leaves some out. The sample shows more than 85,000 clones, just under 95% of them seen only once. These receptors' antigens are unknown. The sample was unstimulated CD8+ T cells sorted from spleen or lymph node cells, taken before transplant. These receptor sequences come from a human donor who was the organ donor for an intestinal transplant.

The genes are TRBV2 and TRBJ2-3; 11 bases fit TRBD2. Germline V CDR1 and CDR2: SNHLY, FYNNEI. After removal of 10 bases from V and 5 bases from J, the junction contained 20 bases not matched to a gene. The CDR3 runs to 18 residues. In DNA, the CDR3 is TGTGCCAACAGGGACAGCGTGAATACCGGGACTAGCGGAGATACGCAGTATTTT. Its protein product is CANRDSVNTGTSGDTQYF.

The genes are TRBV5-1 and TRBJ2-5; D remains ambiguous. V lost 2 bases to trimming and J lost 2 bases, with 4 bases between them. This CDR3 region has 12 residues. Per the germline V gene, CDR1 is SGHRS and CDR2 is YFSETQ. The CDR3 sequence: CASSFNQETQYF. The CDR3 region has the DNA TGCGCCAGCAGCTTTAATCAAGAGACCCAGTACTTC.

The gene calls are TRBV4-1 and TRBJ1-5; 7 bases agree with TRBD1. CDR1 is MGHRA and CDR2 is YSYEKL in the germline V gene. J was trimmed by 6 bases and V by 3 bases; bases with no gene match: 8. The CDR3 covers 15 residues. CDR3 in DNA: TGCGCCAGCAGCCACAGACAGGGAAATAGTCAGCCCCAGCATTTT. Protein sequence: CASSHRQGNSQPQHF.

The CDR3 region is CASSSGLANEQFF. The CDR3 DNA sequence: TGTGCCAGCAGCTCCGGACTAGCCAATGAGCAGTTCTTC. This rearrangement joins TRBV5-8 to TRBJ2-1; 8 nucleotides agree with TRBD2. V lost 3 bases to trimming and J lost 6 bases; unmatched junction nucleotides: 2. This CDR3 has 13 residues. Germline CDR1 reads SGHTS; CDR2 reads YDEGEE.

This CDR3 is CASSPAGGTKNIQYF. In nucleotides, the CDR3 is TGTGCCAGCAGTCCCGCGGGGGGAACCAAAAACATTCAGTACTTC. The chain recombines TRBV28 with TRBJ2-4; 8 bases align to TRBD2. Per germline, CDR1 MDHEN and CDR2 SYDVKM. J lost 2 bases, V lost 5 bases, and 5 bases had no gene match. The CDR3 has 15 residues.

The rearrangement uses TRBV5-6 and TRBJ2-4, with D perhaps matching TRBD2 (6 bases). V lost 5 bases and J 1 base, leaving 16 bases between the germline ends. Looked up from germline, CDR1 is SGHDT and CDR2 is YYEEEE. The CDR3 has 16 residues. The DNA of the CDR3 is TGTGCCAGCAGTCTAGCGTTGGAGGAGGCCAAAAACATTCAGTACTTC. This sequence encodes CASSLALEEAKNIQYF.

The chain is built from TRBV4-1 and TRBJ2-7, with 8 bases identical to TRBD1. CDR1 MGHRA and CDR2 YSYEKL come from the germline V gene. This CDR3 has 15 residues. The V segment lost 2 bases and the J segment 6 bases; nucleotides outside the gene matches: 9. CDR3 coding DNA: TGCGCCAGCAGCCAATTCCGGGACAGGATGGGCGAGCAGTACTTC. It is translated as CASSQFRDRMGEQYF.

This clone was detected once. V gene TRBV11-1 combines with J gene TRBJ2-7; D not resolved. Germline V gene sequence: CDR1 SGHAT, CDR2 FQDESV (reference sequence). V gave up 2 bases and J gave up 3 bases, with 14 bases separating them. The CDR3 is 15 amino acids. DNA of the CDR3: TGTGCCAGCAGCTTACATTTTGGGCAGTACTACGAGCAGTACTTC. Translating gives CASSLHFGQYYEQYF.

This chain connects TRBV6-1 to TRBJ1-2, with TRBD1 identical over 7 bases. This CDR3 contains 13 residues. Germline V lookup: CDR1 MNHNS, CDR2 SASEGT. Germline trimming cut 2 bases from V and 6 bases from J; bases unmatched to any gene: 3. DNA for the CDR3: TGTGCCAGCAGTGAATCGCAGGGGGATGGCTACACCTTC. As protein: CASSESQGDGYTF.

This clone was seen only once. This chain joins TRBV6-5 and TRBJ1-2; TRBD1 is a possible D gene (5 bases). CDR1 is MNHEY, CDR2 SVGAGI, per germline. V lost 8 bases, J lost 7 bases, and 17 bases lay in between. CDR3 length: 13 residues. The CDR3 loop is CASPNRGGTGYTF. As DNA, the CDR3 is TGTGCCAGCCCAAACCGGGGAGGGACTGGCTACACCTTC.

V gene TRBV2 combines with J gene TRBJ1-1, with 8 bases aligning to TRBD1. Per the germline V gene, CDR1 is SNHLY and CDR2 is FYNNEI. The CDR3 runs to 16 residues. J gave up 1 base and V 2 bases, and 6 bases lay outside the gene matches. CDR3 region: CASSETRTGQNTEAFF. The DNA of the CDR3 is TGTGCCAGCAGTGAAACCCGGACAGGGCAGAACACTGAAGCTTTCTTT. Looking up the rest from reference TRBV2 and TRBJ1-1 gives the full variable domain: EPEVTQTPSHQVTQMGQEVILRCVPISNHLYFYWYRQILGQKVEFLVSFYNNEISEKSEIFDDQFSVERPDGSNFTLKIRSTKLEDSAMYFCASSETRTGQNTEAFFGQGTRLTVV.

The CDR3 here is CASSQRQLSYEQYF. CDR3 coding DNA: TGTGCCAGCAGTCAAAGACAGCTCTCCTACGAGCAGTACTTC. The chain couples TRBV6-6 to TRBJ2-7; weak D call: TRBD1 (5 bases). Trimming removed 5 bases from V and 0 bases from J, with 11 bases in between. This CDR3 is built from 14 residues. Per the germline V gene, CDR1 is MNHNY and CDR2 is SVGAGI (reference sequence).

This rearrangement joins TRBV19 to TRBJ1-2, with a tentative D call TRBD1 (6 bases). V was cut by 4 bases and J by 3 bases, with 12 bases left in between. Germline values: CDR1 LNHDA, CDR2 SQIVND (reference sequence). The CDR3 spans 14 residues. The CDR3 bases are TGTGCCAGTAGTACAACGGGACAATACTATGGCTACACCTTC. Amino acids: CASSTTGQYYGYTF.

The chain carries TRBV11-2 and TRBJ1-6; no clear D gene. Per germline, CDR1 SGHAT and CDR2 FQNNGV. V was cut by 4 bases and J by 3 bases, with 7 bases left in between. CDR3 length: 14 residues. CDR3 nucleotide sequence: TGTGCCAGCAGCTCGGGATTCTATAATTCACCCCTCCACTTT. Protein: CASSSGFYNSPLHF.

The rearrangement links TRBV10-3 to TRBJ2-4; D unclear. The V end was cut by 11 bases, the J end by 0 bases, with 14 bases between. The CDR3 runs 14 residues. The germline V gene has CDR1 ENHRY and CDR2 SYGVKD. CDR3 region: CAPHDTLAKNIQYF. The CDR3 region has the DNA TGTGCCCCCCATGACACGCTAGCCAAAAACATTCAGTACTTC.

This clone came up once. This chain joins TRBV10-3 and TRBJ2-3, with TRBD1 matching over 10 bases. The CDR3 covers 15 residues. Germline loops: CDR1 ENHRY, CDR2 SYGVKD. V lost 2 bases to trimming and J lost 3 bases; unmatched junction nucleotides: 2. Here the CDR3 DNA reads TGTGCCATCAGTGAGGAGGGACAGGGGACAGATACGCAGTATTTT. Translation: CAISEEGQGTDTQYF.

V is TRBV10-3 and J is TRBJ1-2; a weak D match, TRBD1 (5 bases). This CDR3 has 13 amino acids. The V and J ends lost 8 bases and 1 base respectively, with 11 bases between them. Germline values: CDR1 ENHRY, CDR2 SYGVKD. CDR3 region: CAIGTDYNYGYTF. The CDR3 nucleotides are TGTGCCATCGGGACTGATTATAACTATGGCTACACCTTC.

The rearrangement uses TRBV7-8 and TRBJ2-7; no reliable D call. V was trimmed by 1 base and J by 3 bases, leaving 16 bases between them. The CDR3 consists of 16 residues. Germline lookup yields CDR1 SGHVS and CDR2 FQNEAQ. This CDR3 reads CASSLVALVPSYEQYF. CDR3 DNA: TGTGCCAGCAGCTTAGTCGCGCTCGTTCCAAGCTACGAGCAGTACTTC.

V and J are TRBV9 and TRBJ1-2; TRBD1 aligns across 10 bases. Germline CDR1 is SGDLS and CDR2 is YYNGEE. The CDR3 runs to 15 residues. V lost 0 bases and J lost 7; bases outside the gene matches: 6. The CDR3 bases are TGTGCCAGCAGCGTAGTGGGGACAGGGGTTGGTGGCTACACCTTC. Amino acids: CASSVVGTGVGGYTF.

V is TRBV6-5 and J is TRBJ1-6; a possible D gene is TRBD1 (5 bases). CDR3 length: 16 residues. V was shortened by 4 bases and J by 7 bases, with 17 bases between the two germline ends. Germline loops: CDR1 MNHEY, CDR2 SVGAGI. CDR3 bases: TGTGCCAGCAGTTCACCTCCAGGGAGGCGGAATTCACCCCTCCACTTT. Protein product: CASSSPPGRRNSPLHF.

The chain carries TRBV11-1 and TRBJ2-7; D is perhaps TRBD2 (6 bases). Trimming took off 5 bases at V and 5 bases at J, with 19 bases between the two ends. The germline gives CDR1 SGHAT, CDR2 FQDESV (reference sequence). The CDR3 is 15 amino acids. The CDR3 loop is CASSPLGGGADEQYF. Written as DNA, the CDR3 is TGTGCCAGCAGCCCTCTTGGGGGAGGAGCGGACGAGCAGTACTTC.

This sequence joins TRBV28 and TRBJ2-7; D gene ambiguous. V shed 10 bases and J shed 2 bases, with 18 bases lying between them. Looked up from germline, CDR1 is MDHEN and CDR2 is SYDVKM. This CDR3 spans 14 amino acids. This CDR3 reads CATSEVGLTYEQYF. The CDR3 DNA follows: TGTGCCACCTCCGAGGTAGGTCTAACCTACGAGCAGTACTTC.

The rearrangement joins TRBV19 to TRBJ2-1; D remains unclear. V was trimmed by 3 bases and J by 7 bases, leaving 13 bases between them. CDR1 LNHDA and CDR2 SQIVND come from the germline V gene (reference sequence). This CDR3 region has 14 residues. The CDR3 sequence is CASSISATPNEQFF. The CDR3 DNA reads as TGTGCCAGTAGTATTTCGGCGACACCGAATGAGCAGTTCTTC.

This sequence joins TRBV2 and TRBJ1-1, with D perhaps TRBD1 (6 bases). This CDR3 is 15 amino acids long. The V gene lost 8 bases and the J gene lost 0 bases, with 16 bases spanning the gap. CDR1 and CDR2 (germline): SNHLY, FYNNEI. CDR3 region: CASVGGANLNTEAFF. The CDR3 coding sequence is TGTGCCAGCGTGGGGGGGGCCAACTTGAACACTGAAGCTTTCTTT. Full variable domain (remainder filled in from reference TRBV2 and TRBJ1-1): EPEVTQTPSHQVTQMGQEVILRCVPISNHLYFYWYRQILGQKVEFLVSFYNNEISEKSEIFDDQFSVERPDGSNFTLKIRSTKLEDSAMYFCASVGGANLNTEAFFGQGTRLTVV.

The V call is TRBV13, the J call TRBJ1-2, with 7 bases lining up with TRBD1. The CDR3 loop spans 12 amino acids. Germline lookup yields CDR1 PRHDT and CDR2 FYEKMQ (reference sequence). V was clipped by 7 bases and J by 2 bases; unmatched bases: 1. This CDR3 is CASTDRNYGYTF. CDR3 in DNA: TGTGCCAGCACGGACAGGAACTATGGCTACACCTTC.

The chain combines TRBV25-1 with TRBJ1-2; D remains ambiguous. Germline CDR1 and CDR2: MGHDK and SYGVNS. The CDR3 has 12 residues. Trimming pared 6 bases from V and 3 bases from J, leaving 8 bases between. As DNA, the CDR3 is TGTGCCAGCAGGGTACTGGACTATGGCTACACCTTC. This translates into CASRVLDYGYTF.

J is TRBJ2-7 and V is TRBV7-9, with D perhaps TRBD1 (6 bases). This CDR3 region has 13 residues. V was cut by 5 bases and J by 5 bases, with 13 bases left in between. Germline CDR1 and CDR2: SEHNR and FQNEAQ (reference sequence). The CDR3 DNA reads as TGTGCCAGCAGCGGCATCAGGGACAACGAGCAGTACTTC. Its translation: CASSGIRDNEQYF.

The chain uses TRBV7-6 and TRBJ2-7, with TRBD2 as a possible D gene (7 bases). The germline gives CDR1 SGHVS, CDR2 FNYEAQ. The CDR3 is 15 residues long. V was clipped by 1 base and J by 3 bases, with 13 bases between them. CDR3 in DNA: TGTGCCAGCAGCTTAGGTCCAGGGGACTACTACGAGCAGTACTTC. As protein: CASSLGPGDYYEQYF.